The sequence of this T cell receptor (beta chain) was determined in a study of T cells after yellow fever vaccination. This clonotype occurred a few times. TCRdb fed the 5' RACE reads into MiXCR, producing one record per CDR3 protein. This sample has just under 600,000 distinct CDR3 sequences, with 13% found just once. CDR3 size: 13 residues. Germline V gene data show CDR1 as MDHEN and CDR2 as SYDVKM. Trimming stripped 8 bases from V and 4 bases from J, with 11 bases between. The TCR comes from a young man who received the YFV17D yellow fever vaccine. The material was PBMCs, obtained on the day of the yellow fever booster vaccination. This chain links TRBV28 with TRBJ2-2; D is ambiguous. CDR3 region: CASLFGSTGELFF. CDR3 sequence (DNA): TGTGCCAGCCTTTTCGGTAGCACCGGGGAGCTGTTTTTT.